This T cell receptor beta chain was obtained from a study of T cells after yellow fever vaccination. The CDR3 extends over 14 amino acids. The V gene's germline CDR1 is DFQATT and CDR2 SNEGSKA (reference sequence). The V and J ends lost 3 bases and 0 bases respectively, with 11 bases between them. This clonotype was seen only a few times. Via MiXCR, TCRdb re-called the 5' RACE reads, giving one row per CDR3 protein. The table records 610,000 or so distinct CDR3 sequences, 12% of them present only once. The V gene is TRBV20-1, the J gene TRBJ1-1, with no clear D. This receptor was identified in a young man who received the YFV17D yellow fever vaccine. Specimen: PBMCs, collected on the day of the yellow fever booster vaccination. This chain's CDR3 is CSASPGGMNTEAFF. CDR3 sequence (DNA): TGCAGTGCTAGCCCGGGAGGGATGAACACTGAAGCTTTCTTT.